The next 15 T cell receptor beta chains were all read from a single sample in a study of T cell responses to AZD1222 COVID-19 vaccine. The method was immunoSEQ multiplex PCR; TCRdb's version includes in-frame clones alone and lacks a portion of them. The data contain about 84,000 clones, 75% to 90% of them seen just once; the ten biggest clones take up around 10%. The specimen was peripheral blood, collected 28 days after the second AZD1222 dose. All receptors derive from an adult who received the AZD1222 COVID-19 vaccine.

The chain is built from TRBV6-5 and TRBJ1-1; D is uncertain. This CDR3 has 13 amino acids. Germline V lookup: CDR1 MNHEY, CDR2 SVGAGI. The V end lost 10 bases, the J end lost 5 bases, and 17 bases lay between the germline ends. CDR3 in amino acids: CATKGPLGTEAFF. CDR3 bases: TGTGCCACCAAAGGGCCATTGGGAACTGAAGCTTTCTTT.

This clone showed up just a few times. The chain recombines TRBV18 with TRBJ1-2, with a possible D match to TRBD1 (6 bases). Germline V gene data show CDR1 as KGHSH and CDR2 as LQKENI. Trimming shortened V by 1 base and J by 8 bases, and 11 bases separated the two germline ends. This CDR3 spans 13 amino acids. CDR3 sequence reads: CASSPRRGDGYTF. In nucleotides, the CDR3 is TGTGCCAGCTCACCACGCAGGGGAGACGGCTACACCTTC.

Written as DNA, the CDR3 is TGTGCCAGCAGCCTAAGCTCTGGGGCCAACAATCAGCCCCAGCATTTT. Translated, it gives CASSLSSGANNQPQHF. V usage is TRBV6-2 or TRBV6-3 and J usage is TRBJ1-5; TRBD1 might be the D (5 bases). The CDR3 is 16 amino acids. V lost 6 bases and J 3 bases, leaving 18 bases between the germline ends. The germline gives CDR1 MNHEY, CDR2 SVGEGT.

J is TRBJ1-3 and V is TRBV10-1, with 7 bases matching TRBD1. J lost 1 base, V lost 6 bases, and 9 bases had no gene match. Germline loops: CDR1 WNHNN, CDR2 SYGVQD (reference sequence). This CDR3 has 16 residues. The DNA for the CDR3 is TGCGCCAGCAGACTACAGGGGCGTCGGTCTGGAAACACCATATATTTT. Its translation is CASRLQGRRSGNTIYF.

Of note for this clone: A read error may produce the germline difference seen at one junction end. This chain connects TRBV5-1 to TRBJ2-1; 7 positions agree with TRBD1. CDR3 length: 15 residues. Germline CDR1 is SGHRS and CDR2 is YFSETQ. The CDR3 reads CVSSLLQGAYNEQFF. Here the CDR3 DNA reads TGCGTCAGCAGCTTGCTTCAGGGGGCCTACAATGAGCAGTTCTTC. Full variable domain (outside the CDR3, taken from reference TRBV5-1 and TRBJ2-1): KAGVTQTPRYLIKTRGQQVTLSCSPISGHRSVSWYQQTPGQGLQFLFEYFSETQRNKGNFPGRFSGRQFSNSRSEMNVSTLELGDSALYLCVSSLLQGAYNEQFFGPGTRLTVL.

V is TRBV20-1 and J is TRBJ2-1; D is perhaps TRBD1 (6 bases). Per the germline V gene, CDR1 is DFQATT and CDR2 is SNEGSKA (reference sequence). CDR3 length: 14 amino acids. Trimming left V 3 bases short and J 3 bases short, with 12 bases between. CDR3 protein: CSASQGSGYNEQFF. CDR3 DNA: TGCAGTGCTAGTCAGGGGAGTGGCTACAATGAGCAGTTCTTC.

In its sample, this clone was seen once. The chain carries TRBV7-2 and TRBJ2-7, with D maybe TRBD1 (6 bases). The germline V and J ends were trimmed by 4 bases and 5 bases, with 21 bases remaining between them. This CDR3 spans 16 amino acids. Germline values: CDR1 SGHTA, CDR2 FQGNSA. The CDR3 spells CASSSPIAGVRDEQYF. CDR3 DNA: TGTGCCAGCAGCTCCCCCATAGCAGGGGTGAGGGACGAGCAGTACTTC.

The chain couples TRBV6-5 to TRBJ2-7, with D unresolved. The CDR3 is 14 amino acids. Germline V lookup: CDR1 MNHEY, CDR2 SVGAGI. The V and J ends lost 8 bases and 0 bases respectively, with 14 bases between them. The CDR3, as DNA: TGTGCCAGCGCGGAACAGCCTCTCTCCTACGAGCAGTACTTC. Translated, it gives CASAEQPLSYEQYF.

This sequence joins TRBV3-1 (or the pseudogene TRBV3-2) and TRBJ1-5; TRBD1 is a possible D gene (5 bases). Trimming removed 1 base from V and 0 bases from J, with 7 bases in between. There are 15 residues in the CDR3. The germline V gene encodes CDR1 LGHDT and CDR2 YNNKEL (reference sequence). The CDR3 reads CASSQGQGSNQPQHF. The CDR3 coding sequence is TGTGCCAGCAGCCAAGGTCAGGGTAGCAATCAGCCCCAGCATTTT.

This clone was seen once. The chain couples TRBV6-5 to TRBJ1-6; D call uncertain. V was trimmed by 5 bases and J by 10 bases, leaving 9 bases between them. This CDR3 is 12 amino acids long. Per germline, CDR1 MNHEY and CDR2 SVGAGI. CDR3 DNA: TGTGCCAGCAGTCCGATCGGCTCACCCCTCCACTTT. This sequence encodes CASSPIGSPLHF.

The V gene is TRBV24-1, the J gene TRBJ2-1, with 10 positions matching TRBD1. Germline V gene lookup returns CDR1 KGHDR and CDR2 SFDVKD. The V gene end was trimmed by 10 bases and the J gene end by 8 bases; junction bases not matched to a gene: 16. CDR3 size: 16 residues. The CDR3 coding sequence is TGTGCCACAGAACCGGGACAGGGGCGCGCCTCTCATGAGCAGTTCTTC. This sequence encodes CATEPGQGRASHEQFF.

V usage is TRBV7-9 and J usage is TRBJ2-7; D remains ambiguous. Trimming left V 0 bases short and J 5 bases short, with 14 bases between. Germline CDR1 is SEHNR and CDR2 is FQNEAQ (reference sequence). This CDR3 region has 15 residues. CDR3 bases: TGTGCCAGCAGCTTAGCAGCAGCGTCTCGGGACGAGCAGTACTTC. This codes for CASSLAAASRDEQYF. Drawing the rest from reference TRBV7-9 and TRBJ2-7, the complete variable domain is DTGVSQNPRHKITKRGQNVTFRCDPISEHNRLYWYRQTLGQGPEFLTYFQNEAQLEKSRLLSDRFSAERPKGSFSTLEIQRTEQGDSAMYLCASSLAAASRDEQYFGPGTRLTVT.

The sample holds a few counts of this clone. The genes are TRBV6-2 or TRBV6-3 and TRBJ1-5, with D hard to call. Germline-derived CDR1 and CDR2 are MNHEY and SVGEGT. Deletions cut 0 bases from V and 0 bases from J, with 3 bases between. CDR3 length equals 14 residues. CDR3 amino acids: CASSYSRSNQPQHF. CDR3 sequence (DNA): TGTGCCAGCAGTTACTCGCGTAGCAATCAGCCCCAGCATTTT.

This clone appeared once. The chain combines TRBV7-3 with TRBJ2-1; maybe TRBD2 (5 bases). Germline V gives CDR1 SGHTA, CDR2 FQGTGA. The CDR3 contains 15 residues. Trimming pared 4 bases from V and 0 bases from J, leaving 10 bases between. In nucleotides, the CDR3 is TGTGCCAGCAGCTCGACTACCTCCTCCTACAATGAGCAGTTCTTC. Translated, it gives CASSSTTSSYNEQFF.

The chain joins TRBV12-3 or TRBV12-4 to TRBJ1-5; D is uncertain. V lost 2 bases to trimming and J lost 5 bases, with 4 bases between them. This CDR3 is 12 amino acids long. CDR3 nucleotides: TGTGCCAGCAGTTTATTGGATCAGCCCCAGCATTTT. Translating gives CASSLLDQPQHF.